The rows below give T cell receptor beta chains drawn from one sample of a study of blood T cell repertoires in COVID-19. Some clones are missing from TCRdb's copy, which holds only in-frame ones; the method was immunoSEQ multiplex PCR. Here the sample spans some 150,000 clones, 85% being singletons. Source material: peripheral blood. The origin of the receptors is a woman aged 40-49 years with active or convalescent COVID-19. CDR3s leave out the opening cysteine and the closing phenylalanine or tryptophan. Fields, in order: CDR3 protein, J gene, V gene.

CDR3: ASSPIQGLNQPQH
J: TRBJ1-5
V: TRBV6-2/TRBV6-3

CDR3: ASSEVEGQGAPPLH
J: TRBJ1-6
V: TRBV6-1

CDR3: ASSQEGTGAYGYT
J: TRBJ1-2
V: TRBV4-3

CDR3: ASSLERVGGYT
J: TRBJ1-2
V: TRBV5-4

CDR3: ASSQDGGGAQPAYEQY
J: TRBJ2-7
V: TRBV4-3

CDR3: ASSAFTLGKNTEAF
J: TRBJ1-1
V: TRBV5-5

CDR3: ASRHPGTGYYEQY
J: TRBJ2-7
V: TRBV11-3

CDR3: ASSYRMAEAF
J: TRBJ1-1
V: TRBV7-9

CDR3: ASSLAGGARELF
J: TRBJ2-2
V: TRBV5-1

CDR3: ASSQDPGAAGNTIY
J: TRBJ1-3
V: TRBV4-3

CDR3: ASSGANSPLH
J: TRBJ1-6
V: TRBV12-3/TRBV12-4

CDR3: ASTGIAQETQY
J: TRBJ2-5
V: TRBV30

CDR3: ATSRVSNQPQH
J: TRBJ1-5
V: TRBV2

CDR3: ASSSPREVSYEQY
J: TRBJ2-7
V: TRBV5-4

CDR3: ASTVSGAGANVLT
J: TRBJ2-6
V: TRBV28

CDR3: ASSSGSLSFPLSNQPQH
J: TRBJ1-5
V: TRBV28

CDR3: ASRTGDRGNTEAF
J: TRBJ1-1
V: TRBV19

CDR3: ASSAQGQGPYEQY
J: TRBJ2-7
V: TRBV9

CDR3: ASSESDLNYGYT
J: TRBJ1-2
V: TRBV10-1

CDR3: ASSVVGGRGTEAF
J: TRBJ1-1
V: TRBV9

CDR3: ASSLKGSSYNSPLH
J: TRBJ1-6
V: TRBV5-6

CDR3: ASSARIEGAGELF
J: TRBJ2-2
V: TRBV7-2

CDR3: ASRLTGDINSPLH
J: TRBJ1-6
V: TRBV6-5

CDR3: ASSPLRQTNTGELF
J: TRBJ2-2
V: TRBV11-2

CDR3: ASSPGQVSHEQY
J: TRBJ2-7
V: TRBV18

CDR3: AWNRGENTEAF
J: TRBJ1-1
V: TRBV30

CDR3: ASSPGQRTDTQY
J: TRBJ2-3
V: TRBV18

CDR3: ASSSSLNTEAF
J: TRBJ1-1
V: TRBV7-2

CDR3: ASSPNSRVNGELF
J: TRBJ2-2
V: TRBV7-7

CDR3: ASRDTPAGNSPLH
J: TRBJ1-6
V: TRBV19

CDR3: ASSMGQGKTEAF
J: TRBJ1-1
V: TRBV28

CDR3: SVDRGNTEAF
J: TRBJ1-1
V: TRBV29-1

CDR3: ASSYSYAGDGYT
J: TRBJ1-2
V: TRBV6-5

CDR3: ASSPQTVNTEAF
J: TRBJ1-1
V: TRBV18

CDR3: ASSSPSPQGGTEAF
J: TRBJ1-1
V: TRBV28

CDR3: ASSSPRRGSSFYNEQF
J: TRBJ2-1
V: TRBV19

CDR3: SVPSGGLTGELF
J: TRBJ2-2
V: TRBV29-1

CDR3: ASSLAPGTGGRTAF
J: TRBJ1-1
V: TRBV11-2

CDR3: ATSEGARNTEAF
J: TRBJ1-1
V: TRBV18

CDR3: ATSSRQGYNEQF
J: TRBJ2-1
V: TRBV24-1

CDR3: ASSQTPTGQGGYGYT
J: TRBJ1-2
V: TRBV4-2

CDR3: ASSLKGGQPQH
J: TRBJ1-5
V: TRBV28

CDR3: ASSSRQGEDLEKLF
J: TRBJ1-4
V: TRBV5-5

CDR3: ASADGQGPTTNEKLF
J: TRBJ1-4
V: TRBV28

CDR3: ASSIGTGDAAETQY
J: TRBJ2-5
V: TRBV19

CDR3: ASSRQGMAAF
J: TRBJ1-1
V: TRBV12-3/TRBV12-4

CDR3: ASSPDRGRGNQPQH
J: TRBJ1-5
V: TRBV19

CDR3: ASSYEEGAETQY
J: TRBJ2-5
V: TRBV6-5